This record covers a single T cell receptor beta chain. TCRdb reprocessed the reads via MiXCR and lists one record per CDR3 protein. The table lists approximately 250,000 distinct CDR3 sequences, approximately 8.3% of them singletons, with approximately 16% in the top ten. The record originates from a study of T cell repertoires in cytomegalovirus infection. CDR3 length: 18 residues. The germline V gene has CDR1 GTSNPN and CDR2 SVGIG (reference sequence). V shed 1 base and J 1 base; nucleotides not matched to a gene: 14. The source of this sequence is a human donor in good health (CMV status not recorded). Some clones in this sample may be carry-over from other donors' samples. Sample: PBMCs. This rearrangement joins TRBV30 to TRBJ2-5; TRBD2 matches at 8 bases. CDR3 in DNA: TGTGCCTGGAGTGAGGCGATGGCCGGGGGGGCCGCCCAAGAGACCCAGTACTTC. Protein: CAWSEAMAGGAAQETQYF. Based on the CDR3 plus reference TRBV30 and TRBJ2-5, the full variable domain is SQTIHQWPATLVQPVGSPLSLECTVEGTSNPNLYWYRQAAGRGLQLLFYSVGIGQISSEVPQNLSASRPQDRQFILSSKKLLLSDSGFYLCAWSEAMAGGAAQETQYFGPGTRLLVL.